This TCR beta chain was obtained from a study of T cell responses to AZD1222 COVID-19 vaccine listed by TCRdb under 2021. About the study as a whole: AZD1222 recipients whose second dose came at about 4 weeks and those whose second dose came at about 12 weeks were combined into one group, since spike-specific TCR depth and breadth did not differ between the two schedules. TCR sequencing covered over 230 trial participants: 200 to 220 given two doses of AZD1222 and about 26 given two doses of MenACWY control vaccine. Trial participants were enrolled by age into subgroups of 18-55, 56-69 and 70-plus years, and around 150, 28 and 57 TCR-sequenced participants, respectively, were included in these subgroups. Broad study findings and their caveats: Participants were mostly white British, with more females than males. The authors suggested clonal diversity may have been underestimated. A significant rise in spike-specific TCR breadth and depth was observed after two AZD1222 doses relative to day 0 and relative to MenACWY recipients. Only five to seven AZD1222 recipients were SARS-CoV-2 seropositive at baseline, limiting conclusions about previously exposed vaccinees. Epitopes outside the regions mutated in the B.1.351 and B.1.1.7 variants were reportedly recognized by nearly half of the unique spike-specific TCRs. The 56-69-year group was small, and its depth increase did not reach significance, likely because of low power. No day 14 peak-response samples were available, so repertoires were characterized only after the peak T cell response. Vaccine-associated CD4 TCRs spanned the whole spike protein, with dominant responses in regions 160-218 and 743-854.

The sample's time point, from its label and the paper: baseline before first vaccination. Vaccinee samples were obtained from the UK trials COV001 and COV002, which included a single-blind randomized controlled phase 2/3 trial of AZD1222 (ChAdOx1 nCoV-19) in healthy adults. For TCRbeta chain sequencing, PBMC samples were collected from trial participants at day 0 and at day 28 after the second dose. The CDR3 regions of human TCRbeta chains were analyzed by immunosequencing. For the original study's pipeline: Repertoire TCRs were matched against a reference library of SARS-CoV-2-specific TCRs generated with the MIRA antigen-specificity platform. Breadth was defined as the fraction of unique TCRs that were SARS-CoV-2-associated, and depth was defined as the fraction of total T cells that were SARS-CoV-2-associated. Each spike-specific TCR was assigned to its reactive spike region and to a CD4 or CD8 class using the MIRA data. Log10-transformed breadth and depth values were compared by one-way ANOVA with Sidak's multiple comparisons tests. This is the immuneACCESS table as TCRdb keeps it, with only in-frame sequences that have V and J called. A part of the clones is gone; compared with another copy, unresolved V genes explain less than half, and the rest is unexplained. That table gives V, J and clone size, and the DNA gave D and trimming. For this sample there are 85,000 to 130,000 clones; over 75% appear just once. Over 7.5% of the sample is in the top ten clones.

Concerning this clone: It lacks a known antigen. Per-base qualities were not stored, and no clone one base away is much larger.

The specimen was peripheral blood, collected on day 0 of AZD1222 vaccination. This receptor was taken from an adult in good health.

CDR3 loop: CASRGPYNSPLHF. The sequence in DNA is TGTGCCAGCCGGGGGCCTTATAATTCACCCCTCCACTTT. The chain employs TRBV27 and TRBJ1-6; the D gene is possibly TRBD1, with 6 bases matching. V is reduced by 8 bases and J by 4 bases, leaving a spacing of 9 bases between them. From the cysteine through the phenylalanine, the CDR3 covers 13 amino acids. Left in the record is the CDR3 DNA by itself, 39 bases read in frame from the first base. The germline V gene encodes CDR1 MNHEY and CDR2 SMNVEV (reference sequence).